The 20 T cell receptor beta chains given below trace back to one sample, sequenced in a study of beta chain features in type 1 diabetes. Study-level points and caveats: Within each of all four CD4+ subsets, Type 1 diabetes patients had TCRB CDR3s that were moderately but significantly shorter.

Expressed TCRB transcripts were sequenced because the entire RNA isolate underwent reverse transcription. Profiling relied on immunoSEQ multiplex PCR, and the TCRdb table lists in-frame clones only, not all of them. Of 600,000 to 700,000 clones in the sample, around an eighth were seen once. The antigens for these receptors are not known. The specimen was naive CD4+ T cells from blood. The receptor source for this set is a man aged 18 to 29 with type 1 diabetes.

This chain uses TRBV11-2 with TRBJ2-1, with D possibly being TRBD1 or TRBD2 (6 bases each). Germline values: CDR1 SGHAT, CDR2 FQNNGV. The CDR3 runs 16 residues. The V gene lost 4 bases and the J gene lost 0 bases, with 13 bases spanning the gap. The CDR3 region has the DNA TGTGCCAGCAGCTCGAGGGGGGCCATCTCCTACAATGAGCAGTTCTTC. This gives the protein CASSSRGAISYNEQFF.

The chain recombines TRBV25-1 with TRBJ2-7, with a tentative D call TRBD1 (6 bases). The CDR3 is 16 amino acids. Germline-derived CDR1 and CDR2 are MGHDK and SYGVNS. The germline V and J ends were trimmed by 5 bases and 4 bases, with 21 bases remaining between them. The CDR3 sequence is CASSLGGQPKLYEQYF. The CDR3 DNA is TGTGCCAGCAGTCTAGGGGGACAACCGAAACTATACGAGCAGTACTTC.

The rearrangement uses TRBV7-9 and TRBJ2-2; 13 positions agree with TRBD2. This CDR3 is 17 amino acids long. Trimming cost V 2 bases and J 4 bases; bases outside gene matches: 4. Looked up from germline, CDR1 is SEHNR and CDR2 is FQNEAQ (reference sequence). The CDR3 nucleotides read TGTGCCAGCAGCTTACTGCGACTAGCGGGGGGCACCGGGGAGCTGTTTTTT. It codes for CASSLLRLAGGTGELFF.

The CDR3 here is CAAGQFNYGYTF. The DNA for the CDR3 is TGTGCCGCGGGGCAGTTTAACTATGGCTACACCTTC. The chain uses TRBV6-5 and TRBJ1-2, with D possibly being TRBD1 (5 bases). V gave up 11 bases and J gave up 1 base, with 11 bases separating them. CDR1 is MNHEY, CDR2 SVGAGI, per germline. The CDR3 runs 12 residues.

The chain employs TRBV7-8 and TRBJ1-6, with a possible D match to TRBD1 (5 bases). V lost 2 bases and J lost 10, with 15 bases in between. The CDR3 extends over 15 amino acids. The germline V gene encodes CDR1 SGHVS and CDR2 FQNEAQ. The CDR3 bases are TGTGCCAGCAGCTTAATGCAGGGACCGTGGTCACCCCTCCACTTT. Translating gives CASSLMQGPWSPLHF.

CDR3: CASSLPDRAPGPQHF. For the CDR3, the DNA is TGCGCCAGCAGTCTCCCTGACAGGGCCCCAGGGCCCCAGCATTTT. The V and J genes are TRBV23-1 and TRBJ1-5; 7 bases line up with TRBD1. TRBV23-1 is an open reading frame, and its role is uncertain. Losses at the gene ends were 4 bases for V and 9 bases for J; bases not matched to a gene: 12. This CDR3 spans 15 amino acids.

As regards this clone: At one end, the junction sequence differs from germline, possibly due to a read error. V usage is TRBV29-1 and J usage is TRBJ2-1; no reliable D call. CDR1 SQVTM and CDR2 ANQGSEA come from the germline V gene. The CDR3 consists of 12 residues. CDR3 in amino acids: CSIEGWYNEQFF. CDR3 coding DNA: TGCAGCATTGAAGGCTGGTACAATGAGCAGTTCTTC.

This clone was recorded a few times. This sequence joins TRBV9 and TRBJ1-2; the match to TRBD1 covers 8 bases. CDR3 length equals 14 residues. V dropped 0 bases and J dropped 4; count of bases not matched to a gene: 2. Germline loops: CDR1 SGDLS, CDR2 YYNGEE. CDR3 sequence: CASSVGGTGYGYTF. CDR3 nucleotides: TGTGCCAGCAGCGTAGGAGGGACAGGCTATGGCTACACCTTC. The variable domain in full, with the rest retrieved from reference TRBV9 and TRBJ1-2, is DSGVTQTPKHLITATGQRVTLRCSPRSGDLSVYWYQQSLDQGLQFLIQYYNGEERAKGNILERFSAQQFPDLHSELNLSSLELGDSALYFCASSVGGTGYGYTFGSGTRLTVV.

The CDR3 protein is CASSDTGGKEKLFF. The CDR3 bases are TGTGCCAGCAGTGACACAGGGGGCAAGGAAAAACTGTTTTTT. The chain links TRBV6-1 to TRBJ1-4; 9 nucleotides match TRBD1. V shed 3 bases and J 8 bases; nucleotides not matched to a gene: 4. This CDR3 has 14 residues. CDR1 is MNHNS, CDR2 SASEGT, per germline.

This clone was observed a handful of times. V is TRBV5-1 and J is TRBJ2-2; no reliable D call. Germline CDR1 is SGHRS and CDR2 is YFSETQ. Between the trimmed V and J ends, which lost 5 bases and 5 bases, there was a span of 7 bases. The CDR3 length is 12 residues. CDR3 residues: CASREQTGELFF. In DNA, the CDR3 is TGCGCCAGCAGAGAACAGACCGGGGAGCTGTTTTTT.

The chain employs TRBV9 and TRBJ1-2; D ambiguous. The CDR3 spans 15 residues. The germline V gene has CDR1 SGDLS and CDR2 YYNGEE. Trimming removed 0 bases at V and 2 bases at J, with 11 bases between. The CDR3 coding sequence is TGTGCCAGCAGCGTAGCTACAACTCCGAACTATGGCTACACCTTC. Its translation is CASSVATTPNYGYTF.

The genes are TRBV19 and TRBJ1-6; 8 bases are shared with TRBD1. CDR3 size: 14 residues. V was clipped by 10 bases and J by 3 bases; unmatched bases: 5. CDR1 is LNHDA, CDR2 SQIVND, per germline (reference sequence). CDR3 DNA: TGTGCCACTTCGACAGGGGTCTATAATTCACCCCTCCACTTT. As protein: CATSTGVYNSPLHF.

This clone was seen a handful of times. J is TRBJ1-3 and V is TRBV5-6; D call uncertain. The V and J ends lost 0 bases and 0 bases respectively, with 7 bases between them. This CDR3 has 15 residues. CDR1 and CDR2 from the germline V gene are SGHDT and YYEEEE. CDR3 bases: TGTGCCAGCAGCTTGGGCCTGCACTCTGGAAACACCATATATTTT. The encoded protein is CASSLGLHSGNTIYF.

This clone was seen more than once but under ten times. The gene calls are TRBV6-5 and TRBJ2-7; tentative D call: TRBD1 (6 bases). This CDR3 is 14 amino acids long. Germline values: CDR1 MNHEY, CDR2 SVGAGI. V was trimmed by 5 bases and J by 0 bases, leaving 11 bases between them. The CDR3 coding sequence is TGTGCCAGCAGTGAGAGGGGGAGCTCCTACGAGCAGTACTTC. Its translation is CASSERGSSYEQYF.

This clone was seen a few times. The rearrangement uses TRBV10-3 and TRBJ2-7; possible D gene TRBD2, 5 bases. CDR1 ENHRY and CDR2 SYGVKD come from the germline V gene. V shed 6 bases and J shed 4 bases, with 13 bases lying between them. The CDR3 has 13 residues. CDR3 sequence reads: CAISGVSMYEQYF. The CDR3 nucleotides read TGTGCCATCAGCGGGGTTTCCATGTACGAGCAGTACTTC.

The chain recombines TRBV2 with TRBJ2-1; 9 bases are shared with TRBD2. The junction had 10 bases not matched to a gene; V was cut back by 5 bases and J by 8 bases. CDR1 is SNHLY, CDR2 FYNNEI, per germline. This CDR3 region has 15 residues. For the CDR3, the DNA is TGTGCCAGCAGTCCTCTAGCGGGGACGGGGGATGAGCAGTTCTTC. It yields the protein CASSPLAGTGDEQFF.

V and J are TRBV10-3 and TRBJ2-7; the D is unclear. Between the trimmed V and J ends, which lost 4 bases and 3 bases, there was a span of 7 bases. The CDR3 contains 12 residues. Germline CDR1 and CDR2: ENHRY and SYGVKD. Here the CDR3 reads CAISATGYEQYF. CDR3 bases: TGTGCCATCAGTGCGACTGGCTACGAGCAGTACTTC.

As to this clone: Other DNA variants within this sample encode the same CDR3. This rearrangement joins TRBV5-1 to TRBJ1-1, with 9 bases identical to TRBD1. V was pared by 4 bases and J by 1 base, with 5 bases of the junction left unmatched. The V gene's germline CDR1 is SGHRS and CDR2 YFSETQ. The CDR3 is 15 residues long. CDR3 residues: CASSGGQGPNTEAFF. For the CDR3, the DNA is TGCGCCAGCAGCGGGGGACAGGGCCCGAACACTGAAGCTTTCTTT.

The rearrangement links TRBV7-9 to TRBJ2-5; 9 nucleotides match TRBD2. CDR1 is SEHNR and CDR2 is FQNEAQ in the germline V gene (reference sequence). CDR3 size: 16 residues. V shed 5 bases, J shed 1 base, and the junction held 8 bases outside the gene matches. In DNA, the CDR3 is TGTGCCAGCAGCCTCCAGAGCGGGGGGTTCCAAGAGACCCAGTACTTC. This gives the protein CASSLQSGGFQETQYF.

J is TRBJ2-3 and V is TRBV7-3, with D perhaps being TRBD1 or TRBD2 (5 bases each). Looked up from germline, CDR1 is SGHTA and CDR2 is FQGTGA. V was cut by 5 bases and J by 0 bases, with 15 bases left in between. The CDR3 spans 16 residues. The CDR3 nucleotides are TGTGCCAGCAGCACCGGGACGTCAGGGAGCACAGATACGCAGTATTTT. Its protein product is CASSTGTSGSTDTQYF.